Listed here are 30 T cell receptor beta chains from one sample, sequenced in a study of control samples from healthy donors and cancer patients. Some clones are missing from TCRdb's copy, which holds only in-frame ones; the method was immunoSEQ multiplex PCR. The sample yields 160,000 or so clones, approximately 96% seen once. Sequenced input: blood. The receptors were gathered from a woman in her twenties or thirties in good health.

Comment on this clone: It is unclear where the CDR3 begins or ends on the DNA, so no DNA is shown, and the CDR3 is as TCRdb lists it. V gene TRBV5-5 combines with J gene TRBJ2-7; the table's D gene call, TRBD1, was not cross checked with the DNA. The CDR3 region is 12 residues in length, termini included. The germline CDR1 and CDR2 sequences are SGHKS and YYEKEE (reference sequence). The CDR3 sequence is CASSLVGQGTSF.

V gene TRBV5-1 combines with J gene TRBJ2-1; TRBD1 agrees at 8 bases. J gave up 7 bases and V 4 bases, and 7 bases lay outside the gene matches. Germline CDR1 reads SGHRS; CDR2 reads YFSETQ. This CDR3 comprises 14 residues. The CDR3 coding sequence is TGCGCCAGCAGCACCACGACAGGGGAGAATGAGCAGTTCTTC. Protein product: CASSTTTGENEQFF.

CDR3 in DNA: TGCGCCAGCAGCCCATACAGGGTAGAGGGCTACACCTTC. Translating it yields CASSPYRVEGYTF. The chain recombines TRBV5-1 with TRBJ1-2; maybe TRBD1 (6 bases). CDR3 size: 13 residues. Trimming shortened V by 4 bases and J by 8 bases, and 15 bases separated the two germline ends. CDR1 and CDR2 from the germline V gene are SGHRS and YFSETQ.

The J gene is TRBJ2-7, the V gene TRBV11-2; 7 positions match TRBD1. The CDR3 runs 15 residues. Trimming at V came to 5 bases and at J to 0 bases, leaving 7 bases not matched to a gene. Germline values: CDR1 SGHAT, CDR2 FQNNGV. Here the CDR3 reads CASSPSDRHSYEQYF. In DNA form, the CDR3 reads TGTGCCAGCAGCCCGTCGGACAGGCACTCCTACGAGCAGTACTTC.

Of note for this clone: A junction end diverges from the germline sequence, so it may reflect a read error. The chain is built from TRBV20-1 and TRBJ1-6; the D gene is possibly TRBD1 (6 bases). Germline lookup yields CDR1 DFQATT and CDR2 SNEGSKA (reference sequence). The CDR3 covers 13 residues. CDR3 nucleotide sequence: TGCAGTGCTAGTTCCCCACAGGGATTGGGTTTCAACTTT. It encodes CSASSPQGLGFNF.

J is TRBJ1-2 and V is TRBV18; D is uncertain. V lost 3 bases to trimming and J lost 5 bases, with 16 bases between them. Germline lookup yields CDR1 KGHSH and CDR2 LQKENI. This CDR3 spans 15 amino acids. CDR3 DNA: TGTGCCAGCTCACCGCAGGACGACAACTCTTATGGCTACACCTTC. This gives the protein CASSPQDDNSYGYTF.

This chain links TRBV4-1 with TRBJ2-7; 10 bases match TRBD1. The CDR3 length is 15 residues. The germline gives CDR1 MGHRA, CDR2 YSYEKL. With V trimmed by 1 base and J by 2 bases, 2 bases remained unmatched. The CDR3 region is CASSQGTGGTYEQYF. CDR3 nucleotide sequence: TGCGCCAGCAGCCAAGGGACAGGGGGTACCTACGAGCAGTACTTC.

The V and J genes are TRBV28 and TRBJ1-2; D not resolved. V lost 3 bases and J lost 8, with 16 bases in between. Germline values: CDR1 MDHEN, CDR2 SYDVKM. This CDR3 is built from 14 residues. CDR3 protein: CASSFSDPNRGYTF. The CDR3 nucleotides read TGTGCCAGCAGTTTTAGTGACCCGAATAGGGGCTACACCTTC.

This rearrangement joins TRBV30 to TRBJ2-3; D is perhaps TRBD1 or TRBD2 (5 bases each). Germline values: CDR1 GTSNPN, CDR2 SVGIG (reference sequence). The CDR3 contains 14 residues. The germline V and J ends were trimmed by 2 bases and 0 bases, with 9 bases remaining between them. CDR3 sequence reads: CAWSKGRSTDTQYF. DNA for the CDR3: TGTGCCTGGAGTAAGGGACGCAGCACAGATACGCAGTATTTT.

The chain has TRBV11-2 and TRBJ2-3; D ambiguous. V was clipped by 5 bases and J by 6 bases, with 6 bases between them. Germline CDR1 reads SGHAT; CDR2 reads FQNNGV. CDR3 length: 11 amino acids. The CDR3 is CASSMIDTQYF. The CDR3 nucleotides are TGTGCCAGCAGCATGATCGATACGCAGTATTTT.

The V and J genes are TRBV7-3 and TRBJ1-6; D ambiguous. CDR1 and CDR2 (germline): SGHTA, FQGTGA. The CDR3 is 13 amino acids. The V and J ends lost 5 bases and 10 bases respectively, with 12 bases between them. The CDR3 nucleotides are TGTGCCAGCAGCCCCCTCCCTGGGTCACCCCTCCACTTT. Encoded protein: CASSPLPGSPLHF.

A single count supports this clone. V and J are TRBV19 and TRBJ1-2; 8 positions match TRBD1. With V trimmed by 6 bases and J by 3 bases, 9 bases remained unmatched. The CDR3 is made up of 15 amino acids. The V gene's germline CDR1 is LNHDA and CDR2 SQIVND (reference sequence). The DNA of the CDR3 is TGTGCCAGTAGACGCTTCCCGGGACAGGACTATGGCTACACCTTC. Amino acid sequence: CASRRFPGQDYGYTF.

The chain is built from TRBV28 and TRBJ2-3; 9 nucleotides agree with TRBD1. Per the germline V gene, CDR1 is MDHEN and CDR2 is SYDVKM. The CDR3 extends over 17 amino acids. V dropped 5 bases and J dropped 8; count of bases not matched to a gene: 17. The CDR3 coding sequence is TGTGCCAGCAGTCTCTTGATGGTGGGACAGGGCGTCGCTACGCAGTATTTT. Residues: CASSLLMVGQGVATQYF.

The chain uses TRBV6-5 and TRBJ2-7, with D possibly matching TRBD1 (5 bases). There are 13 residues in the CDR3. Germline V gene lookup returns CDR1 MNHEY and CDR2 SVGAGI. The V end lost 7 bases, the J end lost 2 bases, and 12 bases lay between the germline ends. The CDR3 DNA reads TGTGCCAGCAAAACAGGTTTCCCCTACGAGCAGTACTTC. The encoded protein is CASKTGFPYEQYF.

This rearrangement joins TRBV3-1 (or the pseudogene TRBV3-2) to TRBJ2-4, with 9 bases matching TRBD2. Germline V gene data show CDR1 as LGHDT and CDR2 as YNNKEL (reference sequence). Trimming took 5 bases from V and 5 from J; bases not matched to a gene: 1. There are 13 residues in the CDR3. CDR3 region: CASSASGENIQYF. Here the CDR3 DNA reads TGTGCCAGCAGCGCTAGCGGGGAAAACATTCAGTACTTC.

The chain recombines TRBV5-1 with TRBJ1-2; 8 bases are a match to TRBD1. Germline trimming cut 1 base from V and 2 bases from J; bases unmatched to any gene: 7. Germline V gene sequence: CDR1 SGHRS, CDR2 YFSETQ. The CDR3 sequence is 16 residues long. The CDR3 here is CASSLYDRGINYGYTF. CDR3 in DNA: TGCGCCAGCAGCTTGTACGACAGGGGAATCAACTATGGCTACACCTTC.

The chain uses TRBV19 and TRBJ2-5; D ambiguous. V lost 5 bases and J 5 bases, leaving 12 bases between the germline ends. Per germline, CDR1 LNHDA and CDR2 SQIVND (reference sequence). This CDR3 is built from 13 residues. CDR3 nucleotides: TGTGCCAGTAGTTGGACCTCTAGGGAGACCCAGTACTTC. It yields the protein CASSWTSRETQYF.

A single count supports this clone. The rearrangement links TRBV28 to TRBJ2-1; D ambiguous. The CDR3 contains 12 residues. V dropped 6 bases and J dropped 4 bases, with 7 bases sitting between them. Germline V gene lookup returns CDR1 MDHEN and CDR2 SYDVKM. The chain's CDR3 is CASSTEYNEQFF. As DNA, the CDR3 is TGTGCCAGCAGCACAGAATACAATGAGCAGTTCTTC.

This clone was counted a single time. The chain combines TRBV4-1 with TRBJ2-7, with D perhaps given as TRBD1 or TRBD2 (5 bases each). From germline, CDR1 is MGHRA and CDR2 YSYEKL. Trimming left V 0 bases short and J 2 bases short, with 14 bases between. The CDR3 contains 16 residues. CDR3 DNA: TGCGCCAGCAGCCAAGAGGTCGAGGGGATAGCCTACGAGCAGTACTTC. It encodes CASSQEVEGIAYEQYF.

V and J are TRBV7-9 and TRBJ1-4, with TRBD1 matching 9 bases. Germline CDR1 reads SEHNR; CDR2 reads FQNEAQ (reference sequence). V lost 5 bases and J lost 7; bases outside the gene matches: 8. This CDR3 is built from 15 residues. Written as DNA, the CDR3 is TGTGCCAGCAGCCTGTCCGGGACAGGGATTGAAAAACTGTTTTTT. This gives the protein CASSLSGTGIEKLFF.

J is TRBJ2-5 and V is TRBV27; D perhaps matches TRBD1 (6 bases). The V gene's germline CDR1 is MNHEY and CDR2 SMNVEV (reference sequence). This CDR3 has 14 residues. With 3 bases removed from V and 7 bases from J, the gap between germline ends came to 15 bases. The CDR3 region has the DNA TGTGCCAGCAGTTTCGGCAGGGGAGATGGGACCCAGTACTTC. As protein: CASSFGRGDGTQYF.

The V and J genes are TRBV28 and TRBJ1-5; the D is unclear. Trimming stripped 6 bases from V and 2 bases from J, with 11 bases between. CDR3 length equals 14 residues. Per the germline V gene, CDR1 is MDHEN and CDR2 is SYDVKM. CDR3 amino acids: CASSVGRGNQPQHF. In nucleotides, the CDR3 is TGTGCCAGCAGCGTGGGTCGAGGCAATCAGCCCCAGCATTTT.

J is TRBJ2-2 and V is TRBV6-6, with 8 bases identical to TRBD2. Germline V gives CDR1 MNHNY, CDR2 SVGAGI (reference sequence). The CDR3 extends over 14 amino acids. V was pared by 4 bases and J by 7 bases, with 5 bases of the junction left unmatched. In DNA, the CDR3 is TGTGCCAGCAGTTCAGGGACTAGTGGCGGGGAGCTGTTTTTT. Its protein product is CASSSGTSGGELFF.

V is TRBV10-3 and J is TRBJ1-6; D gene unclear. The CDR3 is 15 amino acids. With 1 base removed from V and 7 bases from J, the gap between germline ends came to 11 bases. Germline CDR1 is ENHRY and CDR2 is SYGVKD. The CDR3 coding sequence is TGTGCCATCAGTGAGTTAGGGATTGGGAATTCACCCCTCCACTTT. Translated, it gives CAISELGIGNSPLHF.

CDR3 bases: TGTGCCAGCAGCGAAATCGGGGCCGTCAATCAGCCCCAGCATTTT. Translation: CASSEIGAVNQPQHF. V gene TRBV28 combines with J gene TRBJ1-5; TRBD1 might be the D (5 bases). Germline lookup yields CDR1 MDHEN and CDR2 SYDVKM. This CDR3 comprises 15 residues. The V and J ends lost 6 bases and 3 bases respectively, with 15 bases between them.

The CDR3 bases are TGCGCCAGCAGCCCAGGGGTCTGGCTGGGGGCCAACGTCCTGACTTTC. Amino acids: CASSPGVWLGANVLTF. The chain recombines TRBV4-1 with TRBJ2-6; D is perhaps TRBD1 (6 bases). CDR3 length: 16 residues. Germline CDR1 is MGHRA and CDR2 is YSYEKL. Trimming removed 4 bases at V and 4 bases at J, with 14 bases between.

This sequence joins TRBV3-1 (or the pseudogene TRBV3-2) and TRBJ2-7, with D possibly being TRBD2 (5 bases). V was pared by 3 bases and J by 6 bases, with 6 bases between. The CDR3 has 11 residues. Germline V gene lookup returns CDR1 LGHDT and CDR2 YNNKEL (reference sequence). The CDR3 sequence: CASSHGGEQYF. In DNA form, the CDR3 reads TGTGCCAGCAGCCATGGAGGCGAGCAGTACTTC.

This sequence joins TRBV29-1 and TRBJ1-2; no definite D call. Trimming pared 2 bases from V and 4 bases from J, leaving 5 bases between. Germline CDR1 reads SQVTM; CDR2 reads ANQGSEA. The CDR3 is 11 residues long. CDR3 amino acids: CSVEMLYGYTF. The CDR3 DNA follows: TGCAGCGTTGAAATGCTCTATGGCTACACCTTC.

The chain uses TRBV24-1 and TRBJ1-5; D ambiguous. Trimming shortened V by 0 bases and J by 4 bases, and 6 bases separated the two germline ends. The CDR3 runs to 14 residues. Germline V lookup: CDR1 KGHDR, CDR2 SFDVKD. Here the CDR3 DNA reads TGTGCCACCAGTGATTTGAGGGCTAATCAGCCCCAGCATTTT. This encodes CATSDLRANQPQHF.

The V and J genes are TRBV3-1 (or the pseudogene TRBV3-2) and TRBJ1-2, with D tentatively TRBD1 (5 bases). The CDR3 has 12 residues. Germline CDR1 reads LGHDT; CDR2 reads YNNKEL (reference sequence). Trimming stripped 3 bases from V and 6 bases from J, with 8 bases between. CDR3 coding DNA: TGTGCCAGCAGCCAGACAGTGAATGGCTACACCTTC. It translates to CASSQTVNGYTF.